A selection of T cell receptor beta chains follows, all from one sample in a study of T cells in Graves' hyperthyroidism and ophthalmopathy. TCRdb used MiXCR to reprocess the multiplex PCR reads, holding one entry per CDR3 protein. The sample has about 350,000 distinct CDR3 sequences, roughly 13% seen once; the top ten hold approximately 25%. The material sequenced was blood. These receptors came from a woman aged 25 to 39 with Graves' hyperthyroidism. Each CDR3 is given with its conserved first and last residue. Clone size appears in some rows only: once, few, many, or a class for an expanded clone.

CDR3 length: 15
V gene: TRBV3-1
clone size: NA
CDR3 protein: CASSQAGLAGGSKYF

CDR3 length: 13
V gene: TRBV3-1
clone size: few
CDR3 protein: CASSQGSNEKLFF

CDR3 length: 12
V gene: TRBV11-2
clone size: many
CDR3 protein: CASSPPGYEQYF

CDR3 length: 13
V gene: TRBV28
clone size: many
CDR3 protein: CASNTDISQPQHF

CDR3 length: 14
V gene: TRBV9
clone size: many
CDR3 protein: CASSPLAGSYEQYF

CDR3 length: 15
V gene: TRBV28
clone size: NA
CDR3 protein: CASSLYTVDENIQYF

CDR3 length: 15
V gene: TRBV9
clone size: few
CDR3 protein: CASSLLGVAGVEQFF

CDR3 length: 14
V gene: TRBV5-1
clone size: many
CDR3 protein: CASSLVAGVGEQYF

CDR3 length: 18
V gene: TRBV20-1
clone size: many
CDR3 protein: CSAREYNRQGLAGGKQYF

CDR3 length: 14
V gene: TRBV7-9
clone size: many
CDR3 protein: CASSPDLTEYGYTF

CDR3 length: 15
V gene: TRBV28
clone size: many
CDR3 protein: CASSLGSTSTDTQYF

CDR3 length: 13
V gene: TRBV5-1
clone size: many
CDR3 protein: CASSFRTGQPQHF

CDR3 length: 14
V gene: TRBV28
clone size: many
CDR3 protein: CASKDRGFTDTQYF

CDR3 length: 15
V gene: TRBV3-1
clone size: few
CDR3 protein: CASSQYLTPNYGYTF